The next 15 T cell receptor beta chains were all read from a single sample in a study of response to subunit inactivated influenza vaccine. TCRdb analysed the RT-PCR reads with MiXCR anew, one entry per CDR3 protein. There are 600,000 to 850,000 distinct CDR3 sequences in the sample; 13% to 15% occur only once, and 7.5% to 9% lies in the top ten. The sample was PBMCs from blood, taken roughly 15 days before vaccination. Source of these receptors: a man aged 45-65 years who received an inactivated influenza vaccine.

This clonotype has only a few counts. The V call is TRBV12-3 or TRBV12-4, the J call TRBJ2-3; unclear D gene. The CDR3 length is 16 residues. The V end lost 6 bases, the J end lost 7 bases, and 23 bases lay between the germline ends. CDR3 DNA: TGTGCCAGCAGCCGACCGTCGGCCGGTAGGCGGTATACGCAGTATTTT. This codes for CASSRPSAGRRYTQYF.

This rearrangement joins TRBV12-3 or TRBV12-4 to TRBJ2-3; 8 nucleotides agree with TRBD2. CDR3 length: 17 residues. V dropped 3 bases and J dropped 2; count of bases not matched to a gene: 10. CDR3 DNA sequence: TGTGCCAGCAGTTTGAGGTACAGCGGGGGTCTCACAGATACGCAGTATTTT. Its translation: CASSLRYSGGLTDTQYF.

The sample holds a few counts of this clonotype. This CDR3 is CASSIDRGQPQHF. DNA for the CDR3: TGTGCCAGCAGCATCGACAGGGGTCAGCCCCAGCATTTT. The rearrangement joins TRBV12-3 or TRBV12-4 to TRBJ1-5; TRBD1 aligns across 8 bases. This CDR3 has 13 amino acids. J gave up 6 bases and V 6 bases, and 4 bases lay outside the gene matches.

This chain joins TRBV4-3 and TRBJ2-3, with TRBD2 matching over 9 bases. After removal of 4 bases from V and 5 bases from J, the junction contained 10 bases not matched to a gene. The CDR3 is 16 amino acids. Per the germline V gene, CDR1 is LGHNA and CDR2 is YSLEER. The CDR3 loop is CASSLHSGRGGDTQYF. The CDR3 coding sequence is TGCGCCAGCAGCCTCCATAGCGGGAGAGGGGGAGATACGCAGTATTTT.

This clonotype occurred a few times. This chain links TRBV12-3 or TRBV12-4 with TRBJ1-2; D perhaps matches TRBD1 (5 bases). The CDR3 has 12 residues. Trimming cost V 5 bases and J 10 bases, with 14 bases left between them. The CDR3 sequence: CASSNGGLLYTF. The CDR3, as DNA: TGTGCCAGCAGTAACGGGGGACTTCTCTACACCTTC.

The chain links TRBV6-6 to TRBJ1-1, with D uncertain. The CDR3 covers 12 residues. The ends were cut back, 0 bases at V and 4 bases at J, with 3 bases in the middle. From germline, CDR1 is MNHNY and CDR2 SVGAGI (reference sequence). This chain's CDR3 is CASSYSSTEAFF. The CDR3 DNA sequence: TGTGCCAGCAGTTACTCTAGCACTGAAGCTTTCTTT.

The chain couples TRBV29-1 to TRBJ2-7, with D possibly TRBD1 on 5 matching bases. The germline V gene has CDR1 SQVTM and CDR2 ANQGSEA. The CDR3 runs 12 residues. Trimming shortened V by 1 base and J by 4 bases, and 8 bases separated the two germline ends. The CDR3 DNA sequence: TGCAGCGTTGAAGGGACATCTTACGAGCAGTACTTC. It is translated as CSVEGTSYEQYF.

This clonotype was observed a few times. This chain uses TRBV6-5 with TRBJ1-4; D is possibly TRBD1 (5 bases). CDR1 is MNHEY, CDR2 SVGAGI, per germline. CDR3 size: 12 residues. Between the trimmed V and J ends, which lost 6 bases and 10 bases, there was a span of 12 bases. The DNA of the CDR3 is TGTGCCAGCAGCCCCGGGGCTGGAAAACTGTTTTTT. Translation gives CASSPGAGKLFF.

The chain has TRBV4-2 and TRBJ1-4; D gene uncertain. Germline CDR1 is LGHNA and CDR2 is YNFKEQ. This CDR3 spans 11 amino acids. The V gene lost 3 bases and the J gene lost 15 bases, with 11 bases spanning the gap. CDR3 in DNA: TGTGCCAGCAGCCAGGCGGGAGTGATGTTTTTT. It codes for CASSQAGVMFF.

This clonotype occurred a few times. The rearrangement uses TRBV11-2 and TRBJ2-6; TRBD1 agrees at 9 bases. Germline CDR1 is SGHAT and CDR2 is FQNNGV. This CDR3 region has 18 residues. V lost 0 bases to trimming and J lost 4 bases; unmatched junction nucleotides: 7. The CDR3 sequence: CASSLEGQGSGGANVLTF. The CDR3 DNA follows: TGTGCCAGCAGCTTAGAGGGACAGGGCTCAGGAGGGGCCAACGTCCTGACTTTC.

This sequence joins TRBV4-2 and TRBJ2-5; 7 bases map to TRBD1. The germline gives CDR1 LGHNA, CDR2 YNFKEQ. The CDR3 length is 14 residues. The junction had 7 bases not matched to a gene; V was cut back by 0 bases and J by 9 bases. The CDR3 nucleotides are TGTGCCAGCAGCCAAGATTACAGGGGAAATCCCCAGTACTTC. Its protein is CASSQDYRGNPQYF.

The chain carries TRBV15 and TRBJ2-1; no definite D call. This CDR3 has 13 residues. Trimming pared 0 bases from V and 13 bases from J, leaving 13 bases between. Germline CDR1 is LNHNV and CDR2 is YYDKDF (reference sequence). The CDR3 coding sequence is TGTGCCACCAGCAGAGACTTAGTGCGCGCCCAGTTCTTC. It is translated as CATSRDLVRAQFF.

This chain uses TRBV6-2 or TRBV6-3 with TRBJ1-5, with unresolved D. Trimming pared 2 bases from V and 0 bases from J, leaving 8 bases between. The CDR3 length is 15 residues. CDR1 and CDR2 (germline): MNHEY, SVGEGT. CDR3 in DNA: TGTGCCAGCAGTTACCCCGGGTATAGCAATCAGCCCCAGCATTTT. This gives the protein CASSYPGYSNQPQHF.

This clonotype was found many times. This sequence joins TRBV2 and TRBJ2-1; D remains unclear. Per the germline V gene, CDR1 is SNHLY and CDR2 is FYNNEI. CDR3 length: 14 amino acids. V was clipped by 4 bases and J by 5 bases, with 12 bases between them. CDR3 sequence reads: CASSVRRLNNEQFF. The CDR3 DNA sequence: TGTGCCAGCAGTGTAAGAAGATTAAACAATGAGCAGTTCTTC.

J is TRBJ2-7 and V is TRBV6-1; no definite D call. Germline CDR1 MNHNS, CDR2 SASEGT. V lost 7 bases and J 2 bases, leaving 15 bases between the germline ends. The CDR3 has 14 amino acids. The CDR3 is CASMSRYPPYEQYF. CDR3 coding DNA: TGTGCCAGCATGTCCAGGTACCCCCCCTACGAGCAGTACTTC.